The sequence of this T cell receptor beta chain was determined in a study of vaccination effects on CD4 cells after COVID-19. Across the study: Pre-vaccine samples were drawn 16 days and one week before the first dose. Study-wide points: Convalescent patients were scarce in the study, and it lacked early post-infection timepoints.

This table comes from immunoSEQ multiplex PCR, and its TCRdb copy is limited to in-frame clones, with some not included. Counted here are more than 20,000 clones, more than 60% occurring once; the ten biggest clones make up approximately 40%. Peptide-pool stimulation followed by sequencing identified expanded antigen-specific CD4+ clonotypes in the ViraFEST assay. Culture proceeded for 10 days, and CD4+ T cells were then isolated. By PCR, the person was confirmed to have had SARS-CoV-2 infection between March and December 2020. Cultures of around 2.2 million PBMC per well contained approximately 10 IU/ml IL-2 plus 10 ug/ml peptides. Replacing half the medium with IL-2 medium was done on days 3 and 7. To note about this clone: As yet, its antigen is unknown.

V dropped 7 bases and J dropped 10; count of bases not matched to a gene: 9. The CDR3 loop spans 12 amino acids. CDR1 and CDR2 from the germline V gene are SQVTM and ANQGSEA. This chain uses TRBV29-1 with TRBJ2-1; 8 nucleotides align to TRBD2. This clonotype originated in a human donor who had a prior SARS-CoV-2 infection. The sequenced sample was CD4+ T cells from PBMCs cultured with a peptide pool, obtained before COVID-19 vaccination. The CDR3 sequence: CSAGDGGGEQFF. CDR3 DNA: TGCAGCGCCGGGGACGGGGGGGGAGAGCAGTTCTTC.